This T cell receptor beta chain was profiled in a study of post-analysis software for immune sequencing data. Study-wide context: Included courses were relapsing-remitting and secondary progressive multiple sclerosis; progressive-relapsing multiple sclerosis was also included. Regarding the study as a whole: Samples prepared in the same batch strongly co-clustered by F measure. People with multiple sclerosis had a significantly lower normalized Chao1 diversity than controls did.

TCR beta cDNA libraries included unique molecular identifiers. cDNA molecules numbering about 490,000 came from roughly 1 to 10 million T cells. MiXCR, applied by TCRdb to the PCR reads, yields one record per CDR3 protein. The repertoire holds about 200,000 distinct CDR3 sequences, with over 25% as singletons. Comments on this clonotype: The target antigen is unknown.

Source material: blood. This clonotype was obtained from a girl aged 2-17 years with multiple sclerosis.

CDR3 amino acids: CASSRDYPRPYEQYF. CDR3 DNA sequence: TGTGCCAGCAGCCGAGACTACCCGCGACCCTACGAGCAGTACTTC. This chain uses TRBV3-1 with TRBJ2-7; a weak D match, TRBD2 (5 bases). Germline values: CDR1 LGHDT, CDR2 YNNKEL (reference sequence). The V end lost 4 bases, the J end lost 2 bases, and 15 bases lay between the germline ends. The CDR3 covers 15 residues.